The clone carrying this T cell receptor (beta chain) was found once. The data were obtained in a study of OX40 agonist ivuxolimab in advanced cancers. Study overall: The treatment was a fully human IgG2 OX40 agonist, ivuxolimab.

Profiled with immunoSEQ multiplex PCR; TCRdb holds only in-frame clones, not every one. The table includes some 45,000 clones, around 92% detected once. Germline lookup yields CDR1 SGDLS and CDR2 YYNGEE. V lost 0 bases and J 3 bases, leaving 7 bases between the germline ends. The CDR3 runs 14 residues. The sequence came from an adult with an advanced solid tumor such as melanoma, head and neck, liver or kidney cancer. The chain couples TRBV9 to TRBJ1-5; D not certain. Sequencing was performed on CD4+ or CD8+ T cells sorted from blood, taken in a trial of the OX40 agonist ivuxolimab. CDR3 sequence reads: CASSVGGLNQPQHF. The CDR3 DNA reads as TGTGCCAGCAGCGTAGGAGGACTCAATCAGCCCCAGCATTTT.